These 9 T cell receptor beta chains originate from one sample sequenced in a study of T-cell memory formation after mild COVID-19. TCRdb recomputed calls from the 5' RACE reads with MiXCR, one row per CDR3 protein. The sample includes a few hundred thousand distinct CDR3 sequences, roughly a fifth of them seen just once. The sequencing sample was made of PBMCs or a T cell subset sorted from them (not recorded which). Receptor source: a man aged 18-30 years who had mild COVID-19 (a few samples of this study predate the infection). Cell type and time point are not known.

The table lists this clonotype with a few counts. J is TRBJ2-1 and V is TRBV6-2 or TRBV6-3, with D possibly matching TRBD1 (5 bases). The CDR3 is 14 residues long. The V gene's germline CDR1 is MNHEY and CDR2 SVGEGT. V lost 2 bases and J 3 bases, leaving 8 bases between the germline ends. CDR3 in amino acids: CASSYTTGYNEQFF. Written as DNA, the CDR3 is TGTGCCAGCAGTTACACAACAGGCTACAATGAGCAGTTCTTC.

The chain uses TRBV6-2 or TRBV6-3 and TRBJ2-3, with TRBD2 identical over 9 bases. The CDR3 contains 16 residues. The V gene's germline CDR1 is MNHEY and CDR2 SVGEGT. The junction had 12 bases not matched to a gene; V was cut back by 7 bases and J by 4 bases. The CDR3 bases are TGTGCCAGCACCCTACGGCGGACTAGCGTTCCAGATACGCAGTATTTT. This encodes CASTLRRTSVPDTQYF.

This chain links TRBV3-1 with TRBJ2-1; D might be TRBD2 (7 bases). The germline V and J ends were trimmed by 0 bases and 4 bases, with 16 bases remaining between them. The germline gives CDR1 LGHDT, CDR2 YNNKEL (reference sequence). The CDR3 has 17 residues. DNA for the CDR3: TGTGCCAGCAGCCAAGATCGGGGCGGGGGCGTATACAATGAGCAGTTCTTC. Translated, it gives CASSQDRGGGVYNEQFF.

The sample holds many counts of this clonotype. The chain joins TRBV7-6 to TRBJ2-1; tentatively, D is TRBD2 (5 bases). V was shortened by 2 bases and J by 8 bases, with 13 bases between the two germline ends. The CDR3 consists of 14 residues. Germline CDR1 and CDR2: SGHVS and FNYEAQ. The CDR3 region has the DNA TGTGCCAGCAGCTTACAAGAGGGCGCGGATGAGCAGTTCTTC. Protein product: CASSLQEGADEQFF.

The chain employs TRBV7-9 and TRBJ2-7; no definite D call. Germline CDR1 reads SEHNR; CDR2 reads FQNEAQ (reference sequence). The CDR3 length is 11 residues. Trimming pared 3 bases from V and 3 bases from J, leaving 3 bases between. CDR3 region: CASSFRYEQYF. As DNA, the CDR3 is TGTGCCAGCAGCTTTCGCTACGAGCAGTACTTC.

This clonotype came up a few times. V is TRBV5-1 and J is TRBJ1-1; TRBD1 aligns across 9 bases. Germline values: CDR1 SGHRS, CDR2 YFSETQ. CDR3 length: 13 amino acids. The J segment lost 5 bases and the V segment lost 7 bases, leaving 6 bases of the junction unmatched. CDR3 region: CASFGTGRTEAFF. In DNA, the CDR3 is TGCGCCAGCTTCGGGACAGGGAGGACTGAAGCTTTCTTT.

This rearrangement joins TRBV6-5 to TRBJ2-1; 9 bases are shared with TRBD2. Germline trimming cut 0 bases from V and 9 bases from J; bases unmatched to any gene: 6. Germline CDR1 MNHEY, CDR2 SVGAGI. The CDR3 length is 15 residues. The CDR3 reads CASSYSRGGRGEQFF. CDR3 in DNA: TGTGCCAGCAGTTACTCGCGGGGGGGCCGGGGTGAGCAGTTCTTC.

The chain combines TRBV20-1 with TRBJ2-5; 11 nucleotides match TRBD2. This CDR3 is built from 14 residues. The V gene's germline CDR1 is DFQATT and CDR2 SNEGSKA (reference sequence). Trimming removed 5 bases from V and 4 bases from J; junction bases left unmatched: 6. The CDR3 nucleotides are TGCAGTGCTGGGCCTAGCGGGGGGCCAGAGACCCAGTACTTC. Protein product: CSAGPSGGPETQYF.

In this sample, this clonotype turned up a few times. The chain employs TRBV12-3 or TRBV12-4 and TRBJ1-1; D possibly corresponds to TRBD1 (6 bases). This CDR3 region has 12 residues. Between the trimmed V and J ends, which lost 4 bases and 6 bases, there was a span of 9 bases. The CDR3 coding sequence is TGTGCCAGCAGTTGGGGGCGTTCTGAAGCTTTCTTT. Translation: CASSWGRSEAFF.